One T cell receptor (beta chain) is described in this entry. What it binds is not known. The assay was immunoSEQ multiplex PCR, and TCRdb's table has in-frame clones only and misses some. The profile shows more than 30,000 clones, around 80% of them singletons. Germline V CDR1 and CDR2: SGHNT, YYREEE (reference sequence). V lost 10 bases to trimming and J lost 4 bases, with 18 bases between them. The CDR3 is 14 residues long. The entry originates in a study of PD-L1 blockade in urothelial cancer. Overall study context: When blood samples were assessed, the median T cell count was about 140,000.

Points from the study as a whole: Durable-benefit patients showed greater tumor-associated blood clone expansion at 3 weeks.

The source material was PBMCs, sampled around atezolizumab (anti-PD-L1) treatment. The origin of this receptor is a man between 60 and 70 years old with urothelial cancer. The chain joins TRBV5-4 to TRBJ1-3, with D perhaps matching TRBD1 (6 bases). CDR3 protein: CAYSGGAGGNTIYF. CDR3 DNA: TGTGCCTACTCGGGGGGGGCAGGAGGAAACACCATATATTTT.